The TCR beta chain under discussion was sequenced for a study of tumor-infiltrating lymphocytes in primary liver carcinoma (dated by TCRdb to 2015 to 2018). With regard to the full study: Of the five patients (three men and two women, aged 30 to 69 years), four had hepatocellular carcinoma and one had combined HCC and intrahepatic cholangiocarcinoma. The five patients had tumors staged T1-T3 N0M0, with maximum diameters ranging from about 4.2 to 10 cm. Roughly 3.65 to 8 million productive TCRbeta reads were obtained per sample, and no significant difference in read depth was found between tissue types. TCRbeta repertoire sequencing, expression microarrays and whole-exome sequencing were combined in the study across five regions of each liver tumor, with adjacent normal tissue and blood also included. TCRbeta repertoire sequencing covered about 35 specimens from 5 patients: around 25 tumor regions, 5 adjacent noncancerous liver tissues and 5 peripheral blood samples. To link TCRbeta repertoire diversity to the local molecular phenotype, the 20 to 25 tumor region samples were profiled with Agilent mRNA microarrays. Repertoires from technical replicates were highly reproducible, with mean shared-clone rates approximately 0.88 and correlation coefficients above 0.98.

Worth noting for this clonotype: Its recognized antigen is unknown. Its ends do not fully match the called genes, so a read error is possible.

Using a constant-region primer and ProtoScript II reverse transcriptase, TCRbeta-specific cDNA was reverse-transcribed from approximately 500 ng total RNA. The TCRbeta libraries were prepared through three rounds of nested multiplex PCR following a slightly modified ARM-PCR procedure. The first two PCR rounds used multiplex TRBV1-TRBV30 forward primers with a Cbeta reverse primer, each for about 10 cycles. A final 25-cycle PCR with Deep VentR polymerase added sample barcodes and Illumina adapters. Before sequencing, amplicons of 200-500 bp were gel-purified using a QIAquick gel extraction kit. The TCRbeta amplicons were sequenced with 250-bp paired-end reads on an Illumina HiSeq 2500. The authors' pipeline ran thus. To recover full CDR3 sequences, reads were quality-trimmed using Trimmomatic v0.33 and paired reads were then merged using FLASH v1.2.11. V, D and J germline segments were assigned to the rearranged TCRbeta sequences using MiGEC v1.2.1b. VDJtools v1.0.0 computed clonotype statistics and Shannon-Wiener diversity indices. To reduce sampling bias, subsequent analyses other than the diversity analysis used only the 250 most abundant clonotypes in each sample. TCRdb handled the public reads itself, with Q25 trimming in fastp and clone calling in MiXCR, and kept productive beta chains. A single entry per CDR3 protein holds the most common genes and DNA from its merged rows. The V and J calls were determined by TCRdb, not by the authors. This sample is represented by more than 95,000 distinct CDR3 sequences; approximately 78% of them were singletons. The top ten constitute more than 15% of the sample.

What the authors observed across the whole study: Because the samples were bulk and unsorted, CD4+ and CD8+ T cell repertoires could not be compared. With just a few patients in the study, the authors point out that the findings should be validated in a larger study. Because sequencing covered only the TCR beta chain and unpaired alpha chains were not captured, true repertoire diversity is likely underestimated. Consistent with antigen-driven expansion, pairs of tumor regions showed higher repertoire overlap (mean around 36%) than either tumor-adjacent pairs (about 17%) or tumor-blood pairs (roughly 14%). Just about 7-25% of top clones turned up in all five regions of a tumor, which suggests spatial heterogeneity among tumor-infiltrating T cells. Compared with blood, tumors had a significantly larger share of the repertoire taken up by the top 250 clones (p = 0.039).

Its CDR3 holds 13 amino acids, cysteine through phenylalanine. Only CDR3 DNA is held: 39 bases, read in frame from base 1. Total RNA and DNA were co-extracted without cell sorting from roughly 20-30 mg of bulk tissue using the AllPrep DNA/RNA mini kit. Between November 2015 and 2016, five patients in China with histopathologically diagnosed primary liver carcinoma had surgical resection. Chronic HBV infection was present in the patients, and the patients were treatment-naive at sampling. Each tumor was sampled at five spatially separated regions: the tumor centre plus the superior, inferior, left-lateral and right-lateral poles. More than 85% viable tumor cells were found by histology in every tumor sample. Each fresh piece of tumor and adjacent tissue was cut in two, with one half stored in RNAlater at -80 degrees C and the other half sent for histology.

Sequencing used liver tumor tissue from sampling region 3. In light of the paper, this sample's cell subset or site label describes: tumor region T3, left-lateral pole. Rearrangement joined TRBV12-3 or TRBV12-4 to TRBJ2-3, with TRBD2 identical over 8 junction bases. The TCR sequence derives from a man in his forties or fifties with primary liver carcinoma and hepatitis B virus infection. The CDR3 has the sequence CASSTSGTVTQYF. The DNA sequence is TGTGCCAGTAGTACTAGCGGCACAGTTACGCAGTATTTT.